The 18 T cell receptor beta chains in this list originate from one sample, sequenced in a study of blood T cell repertoires in COVID-19. Method: immunoSEQ multiplex PCR; TCRdb's copy keeps in-frame clones and lacks some. The sample has some 220,000 clones; 80% are singletons. The source material was peripheral blood. The source of these receptors is a human donor in a cohort sampled during active COVID-19.

The chain joins TRBV28 to TRBJ1-5; possible D gene TRBD1, 6 bases. Trimming took off 4 bases at V and 10 bases at J, with 11 bases between the two ends. This CDR3 contains 12 residues. The germline V gene has CDR1 MDHEN and CDR2 SYDVKM. CDR3 in DNA: TGTGCCAGCAGTTACTTACAGGGTCCCCAGCATTTT. Translation gives CASSYLQGPQHF.

The V and J genes are TRBV28 and TRBJ2-3, with 9 nucleotides matching TRBD1. The V gene's germline CDR1 is MDHEN and CDR2 SYDVKM. CDR3 length: 14 amino acids. Losses at the gene ends were 6 bases for V and 3 bases for J; bases not matched to a gene: 4. CDR3 loop: CASRPGQGTDTQYF. CDR3 coding DNA: TGTGCCAGCAGGCCGGGACAGGGTACAGATACGCAGTATTTT. Complete variable domain (other parts from reference TRBV28 and TRBJ2-3): DVKVTQSSRYLVKRTGEKVFLECVQDMDHENMFWYRQDPGLGLRLIYFSYDVKMKEKGDIPEGYSVSREKKERFSLILESASTNQTSMYLCASRPGQGTDTQYFGPGTRLTVL.

The genes are TRBV6-5 and TRBJ2-7; D possibly corresponds to TRBD1 (6 bases). This CDR3 region has 14 residues. Deletions cut 6 bases from V and 2 bases from J, with 14 bases between. Germline V gene data show CDR1 as MNHEY and CDR2 as SVGAGI. The CDR3, as DNA: TGTGCCAGCAGCGCAGGGGCGCGGGCCTACGAGCAGTACTTC. Amino acid sequence: CASSAGARAYEQYF.

DNA of the CDR3: TGTGCCAGCAGCCCTCCGACTTCTGACAGGGATGGCTACACCTTC. Amino acid sequence: CASSPPTSDRDGYTF. V gene TRBV6-6 combines with J gene TRBJ1-2, with 7 bases that match TRBD1. Germline trimming cut 6 bases from V and 6 bases from J; bases unmatched to any gene: 13. Looked up from germline, CDR1 is MNHNY and CDR2 is SVGAGI (reference sequence). The CDR3 has 15 amino acids.

This rearrangement joins TRBV23-1 to TRBJ1-5, with TRBD1 as a possible D gene (5 bases). TRBV23-1 is an ORF; its function is uncertain. Trimming removed 0 bases at V and 2 bases at J, with 26 bases between. The CDR3 length is 21 residues. CDR3: CASSQSISLSRRGSGNQPQHF. As DNA, the CDR3 is TGCGCCAGCAGTCAATCGATATCCCTATCCCGGCGGGGCTCGGGCAATCAGCCCCAGCATTTT.

The chain carries TRBV19 and TRBJ1-1; 7 nucleotides match TRBD1. Germline trimming cut 4 bases from V and 0 bases from J; bases unmatched to any gene: 8. The germline V gene has CDR1 LNHDA and CDR2 SQIVND (reference sequence). CDR3 length: 16 residues. The CDR3 DNA follows: TGTGCCAGTAGTAACGGACAGGCGAGGATGAACACTGAAGCTTTCTTT. Its protein is CASSNGQARMNTEAFF.

This clone was seen only once. The sample holds other DNA sequences that translate to the same CDR3. The CDR3 DNA reads TGCGCCAGCAGCCCGGGACTAGCGTCCTACGAGCAGTACTTC. The encoded protein is CASSPGLASYEQYF. The gene calls are TRBV5-1 and TRBJ2-7; 10 nucleotides match TRBD2. The CDR3 runs 14 residues. The V gene end was trimmed by 4 bases and the J gene end by 1 base; junction bases not matched to a gene: 2. Germline-derived CDR1 and CDR2 are SGHRS and YFSETQ.

CDR3 in amino acids: CASSQDIWNTEAFF. In nucleotides, the CDR3 is TGCGCCAGCAGCCAAGATATATGGAACACTGAAGCTTTCTTT. The chain uses TRBV4-3 and TRBJ1-1; D gene ambiguous. Germline loops: CDR1 LGHNA, CDR2 YSLEER. This CDR3 is built from 14 residues. The V and J ends lost 0 bases and 1 base respectively, with 6 bases between them.

The rearrangement links TRBV30 to TRBJ2-3; 7 bases match TRBD2. This CDR3 is built from 14 residues. In germline, CDR1 is GTSNPN, CDR2 SVGIG (reference sequence). Germline trimming cut 3 bases from V and 6 bases from J; bases unmatched to any gene: 9. The CDR3 sequence: CAWRLGGGVDTQYF. As DNA, the CDR3 is TGTGCCTGGAGGTTGGGGGGGGGAGTGGATACGCAGTATTTT.

The V and J genes are TRBV27 and TRBJ1-1; 9 nucleotides match TRBD1. V lost 3 bases, J lost 6 bases, and 5 bases stayed unmatched. Germline V gives CDR1 MNHEY, CDR2 SMNVEV (reference sequence). This CDR3 is built from 14 residues. The CDR3 spells CASSFDRGSAEAFF. The CDR3 coding sequence is TGTGCCAGCAGTTTCGACAGGGGGAGCGCTGAAGCTTTCTTT.

The rearrangement joins TRBV7-2 to TRBJ2-1; weak D call: TRBD2 (6 bases). The CDR3 runs to 16 residues. Germline assignment: CDR1 SGHTA and CDR2 FQGNSA. Trimming left V 6 bases short and J 0 bases short, with 15 bases between. CDR3 sequence reads: CASRSGGASSYNEQFF. The CDR3 DNA reads TGTGCCAGCAGAAGTGGCGGGGCGAGCTCCTACAATGAGCAGTTCTTC.

The chain combines TRBV5-1 with TRBJ2-6; unclear D gene. Germline CDR1 reads SGHRS; CDR2 reads YFSETQ. The CDR3 length is 16 residues. Trimming pared 0 bases from V and 0 bases from J, leaving 7 bases between. CDR3 sequence: CASSLAVISGANVLTF. The DNA for the CDR3 is TGCGCCAGCAGCTTGGCGGTGATCTCTGGGGCCAACGTCCTGACTTTC. The variable domain in full, with the rest retrieved from reference TRBV5-1 and TRBJ2-6, is KAGVTQTPRYLIKTRGQQVTLSCSPISGHRSVSWYQQTPGQGLQFLFEYFSETQRNKGNFPGRFSGRQFSNSRSEMNVSTLELGDSALYLCASSLAVISGANVLTFGAGSRLTVL.

The chain combines TRBV11-2 with TRBJ1-6; 7 bases match TRBD1. The CDR3 consists of 15 residues. The V and J ends lost 5 bases and 5 bases, in that order; junction bases with no gene match: 6. Germline lookup yields CDR1 SGHAT and CDR2 FQNNGV. The CDR3 here is CASSRPRGNNSPLHF. The CDR3 nucleotides read TGTGCCAGCAGCCGCCCCAGGGGGAATAATTCACCCCTCCACTTT.

The V call is TRBV6-1, the J call TRBJ1-6, with 8 bases lining up with TRBD1. Germline CDR1 MNHNS, CDR2 SASEGT. CDR3 length: 16 residues. V dropped 2 bases and J dropped 5; count of bases not matched to a gene: 5. In DNA form, the CDR3 reads TGTGCCAGCAGTGAATCCGCAGGGGGCAATAATTCACCCCTCCACTTT. It codes for CASSESAGGNNSPLHF.

The J gene is TRBJ2-1, the V gene TRBV23-1, with D possibly matching TRBD1 (5 bases). Being an ORF, TRBV23-1 has a function that is uncertain. The CDR3 covers 13 residues. Trimming removed 3 bases at V and 7 bases at J, with 10 bases between. CDR3 sequence (DNA): TGCGCCAGCAGTCACAGGGTCTGGAATGAGCAGTTCTTC. This codes for CASSHRVWNEQFF.

The chain links TRBV5-1 to TRBJ1-2; unclear D gene. V lost 0 bases and J lost 14, with 14 bases in between. The CDR3 spans 12 residues. Per the germline V gene, CDR1 is SGHRS and CDR2 is YFSETQ. The chain's CDR3 is CASSLDQALGTF. The DNA of the CDR3 is TGCGCCAGCAGCTTGGATCAGGCTCTCGGAACCTTC.

CDR3 sequence reads: CASSTDSPYEQYF. The CDR3 DNA reads TGTGCCAGCAGCACCGACAGCCCTTACGAGCAGTACTTC. The chain couples TRBV21-1 to TRBJ2-7; TRBD1, the table's D call, lacks a check against the DNA. TRBV21-1 is reported as a pseudogene. The CDR3 loop spans 13 amino acids.

This sequence joins TRBV27 and TRBJ2-2, with a tentative D call TRBD2 (6 bases). Trimming left V 6 bases short and J 7 bases short, with 12 bases between. This CDR3 has 13 amino acids. Germline CDR1 MNHEY, CDR2 SMNVEV (reference sequence). The CDR3, as DNA: TGTGCCAGCAGGCCTCCGGGGGACGGGGAGCTGTTTTTT. Its protein product is CASRPPGDGELFF.